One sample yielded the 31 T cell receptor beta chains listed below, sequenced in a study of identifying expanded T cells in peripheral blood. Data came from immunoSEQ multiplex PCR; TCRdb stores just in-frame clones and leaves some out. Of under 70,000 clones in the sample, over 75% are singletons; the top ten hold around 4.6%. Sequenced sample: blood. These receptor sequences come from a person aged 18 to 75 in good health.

The CDR3 region is CASSEWKMATGNTEAFF. The CDR3 nucleotides read TGTGCCAGCAGTGAATGGAAGATGGCGACAGGGAACACTGAAGCTTTCTTT. The chain couples TRBV6-1 to TRBJ1-1; D is possibly TRBD1 (6 bases). The V gene's germline CDR1 is MNHNS and CDR2 SASEGT. Between the trimmed V and J ends, which lost 2 bases and 1 base, there was a span of 17 bases. The CDR3 is 17 residues long.

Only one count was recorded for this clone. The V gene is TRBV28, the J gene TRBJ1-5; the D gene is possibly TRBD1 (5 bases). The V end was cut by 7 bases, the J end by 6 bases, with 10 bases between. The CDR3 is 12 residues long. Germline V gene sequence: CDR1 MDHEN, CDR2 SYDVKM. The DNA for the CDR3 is TGTGCCAGCACCAAGGGGATTCAGCCCCAGCATTTT. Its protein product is CASTKGIQPQHF.

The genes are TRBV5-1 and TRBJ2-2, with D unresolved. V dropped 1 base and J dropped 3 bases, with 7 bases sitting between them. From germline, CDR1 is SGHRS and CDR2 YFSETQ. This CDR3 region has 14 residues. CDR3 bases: TGCGCCAGCAGCTTGATCGGCGACACCGGGGAGCTGTTTTTT. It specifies CASSLIGDTGELFF.

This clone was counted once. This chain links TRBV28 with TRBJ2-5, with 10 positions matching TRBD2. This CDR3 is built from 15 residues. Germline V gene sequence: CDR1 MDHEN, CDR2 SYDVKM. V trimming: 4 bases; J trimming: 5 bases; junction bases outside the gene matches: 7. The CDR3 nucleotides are TGTGCCAGCAGTTCACTAGCGGGGAGAGGGGAGACCCAGTACTTC. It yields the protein CASSSLAGRGETQYF.

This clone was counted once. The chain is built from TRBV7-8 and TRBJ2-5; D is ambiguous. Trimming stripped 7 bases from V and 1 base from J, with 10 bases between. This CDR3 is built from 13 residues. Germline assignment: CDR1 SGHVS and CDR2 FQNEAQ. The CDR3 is CASTSGGQETQYF. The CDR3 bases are TGTGCCAGCACAAGTGGCGGCCAAGAGACCCAGTACTTC.

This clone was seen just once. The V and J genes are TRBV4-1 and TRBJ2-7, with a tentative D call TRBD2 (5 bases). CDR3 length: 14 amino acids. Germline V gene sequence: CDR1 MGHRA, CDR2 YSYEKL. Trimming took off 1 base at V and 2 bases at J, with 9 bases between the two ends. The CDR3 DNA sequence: TGCGCCAGCAGCCAAGCCCGGGAAGCCTACGAGCAGTACTTC. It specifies CASSQAREAYEQYF.

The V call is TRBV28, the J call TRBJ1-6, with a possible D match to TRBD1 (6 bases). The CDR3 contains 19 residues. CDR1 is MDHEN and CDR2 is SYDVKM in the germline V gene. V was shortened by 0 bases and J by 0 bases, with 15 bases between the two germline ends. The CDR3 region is CASSLWGAGVSSYNSPLHF. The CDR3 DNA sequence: TGTGCCAGCAGTTTATGGGGTGCAGGGGTTAGCTCCTATAATTCACCCCTCCACTTT.

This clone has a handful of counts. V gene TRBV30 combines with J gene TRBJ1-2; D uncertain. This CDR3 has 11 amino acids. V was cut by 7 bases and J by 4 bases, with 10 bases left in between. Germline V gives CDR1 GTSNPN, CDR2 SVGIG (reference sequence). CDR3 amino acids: CAFQGLYGYTF. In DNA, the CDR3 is TGTGCCTTTCAAGGCCTCTATGGCTACACCTTC.

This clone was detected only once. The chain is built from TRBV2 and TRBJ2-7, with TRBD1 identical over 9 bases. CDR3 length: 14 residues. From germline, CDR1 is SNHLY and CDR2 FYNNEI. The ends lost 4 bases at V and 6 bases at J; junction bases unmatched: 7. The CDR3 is CASSGTGERGEQYF. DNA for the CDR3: TGTGCCAGCAGTGGGACAGGGGAAAGGGGCGAGCAGTACTTC.

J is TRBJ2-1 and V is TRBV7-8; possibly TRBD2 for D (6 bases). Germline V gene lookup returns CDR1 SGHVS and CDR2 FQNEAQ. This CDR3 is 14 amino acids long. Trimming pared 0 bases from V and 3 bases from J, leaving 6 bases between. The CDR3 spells CASSLAGGYNEQFF. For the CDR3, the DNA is TGTGCCAGCAGCTTAGCGGGGGGCTACAATGAGCAGTTCTTC. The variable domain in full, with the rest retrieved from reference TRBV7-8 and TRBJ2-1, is GAGVSQSPRYKVAKRGQDVALRCDPISGHVSLFWYQQALGQGPEFLTYFQNEAQLDKSGLPSDRFFAERPEGSVSTLKIQRTQQEDSAVYLCASSLAGGYNEQFFGPGTRLTVL.

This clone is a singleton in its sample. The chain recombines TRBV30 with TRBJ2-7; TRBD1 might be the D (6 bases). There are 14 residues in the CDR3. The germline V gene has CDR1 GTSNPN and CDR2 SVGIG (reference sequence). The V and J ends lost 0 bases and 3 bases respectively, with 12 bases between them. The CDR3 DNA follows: TGTGCCTGGAGTGTATCAGGGGACGGCTACGAGCAGTACTTC. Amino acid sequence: CAWSVSGDGYEQYF.

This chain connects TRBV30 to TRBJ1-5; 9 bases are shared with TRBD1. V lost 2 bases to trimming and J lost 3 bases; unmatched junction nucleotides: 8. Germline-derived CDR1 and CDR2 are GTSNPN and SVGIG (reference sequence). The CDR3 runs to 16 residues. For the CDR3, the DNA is TGTGCCTGGAGTCCGGGACAGGGCGGTTTCAATCAGCCCCAGCATTTT. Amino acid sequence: CAWSPGQGGFNQPQHF.

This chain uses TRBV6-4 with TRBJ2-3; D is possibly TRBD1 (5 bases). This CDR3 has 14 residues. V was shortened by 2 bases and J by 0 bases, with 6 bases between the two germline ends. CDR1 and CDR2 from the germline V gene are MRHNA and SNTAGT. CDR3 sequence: CASSDGASTDTQYF. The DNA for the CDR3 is TGTGCCAGCAGTGACGGGGCTAGCACAGATACGCAGTATTTT.

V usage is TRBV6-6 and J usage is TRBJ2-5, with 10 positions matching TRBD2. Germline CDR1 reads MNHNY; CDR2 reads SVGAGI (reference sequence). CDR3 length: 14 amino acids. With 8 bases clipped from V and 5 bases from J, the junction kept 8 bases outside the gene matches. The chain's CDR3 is CASGGSGRSETQYF. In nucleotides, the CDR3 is TGTGCCAGCGGAGGTAGCGGGAGGTCCGAGACCCAGTACTTC.

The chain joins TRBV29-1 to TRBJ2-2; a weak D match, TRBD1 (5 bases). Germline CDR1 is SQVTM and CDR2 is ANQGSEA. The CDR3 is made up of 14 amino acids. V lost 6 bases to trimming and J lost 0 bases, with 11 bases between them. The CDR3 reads CSVRQTANTGELFF. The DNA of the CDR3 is TGCAGCGTCCGACAGACCGCGAACACCGGGGAGCTGTTTTTT.

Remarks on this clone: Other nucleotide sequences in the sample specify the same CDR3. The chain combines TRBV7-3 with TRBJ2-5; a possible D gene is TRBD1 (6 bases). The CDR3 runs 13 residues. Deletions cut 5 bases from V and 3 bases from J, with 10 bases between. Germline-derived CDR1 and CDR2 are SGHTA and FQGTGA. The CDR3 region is CASSPGQKETQYF. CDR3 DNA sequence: TGTGCCAGCAGCCCCGGACAGAAAGAGACCCAGTACTTC.

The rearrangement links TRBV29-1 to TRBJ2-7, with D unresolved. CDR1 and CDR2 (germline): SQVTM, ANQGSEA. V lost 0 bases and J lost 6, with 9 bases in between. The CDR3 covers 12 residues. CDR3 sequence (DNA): TGCAGCGTTGAAGATGGTTCGGTCGAGCAGTACTTC. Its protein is CSVEDGSVEQYF.

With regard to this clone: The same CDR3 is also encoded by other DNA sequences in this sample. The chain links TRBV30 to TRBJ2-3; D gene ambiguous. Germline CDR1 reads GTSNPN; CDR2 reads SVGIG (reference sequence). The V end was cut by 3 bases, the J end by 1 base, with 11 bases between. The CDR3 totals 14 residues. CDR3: CAWRGLVGTDTQYF. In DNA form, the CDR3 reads TGTGCCTGGAGGGGGTTAGTAGGCACAGATACGCAGTATTTT.

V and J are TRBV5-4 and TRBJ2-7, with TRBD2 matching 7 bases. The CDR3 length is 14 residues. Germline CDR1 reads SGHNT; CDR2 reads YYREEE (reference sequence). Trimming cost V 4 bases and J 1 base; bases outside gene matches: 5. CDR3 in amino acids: CASSTGLESYEQYF. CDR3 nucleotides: TGTGCCAGCAGCACCGGACTAGAATCCTACGAGCAGTACTTC.

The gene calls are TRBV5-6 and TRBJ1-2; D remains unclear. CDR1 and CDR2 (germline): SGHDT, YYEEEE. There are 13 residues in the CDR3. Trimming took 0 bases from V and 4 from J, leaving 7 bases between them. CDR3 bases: TGTGCCAGCAGCTTGGGTTACGGCTATGGCTACACCTTC. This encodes CASSLGYGYGYTF.

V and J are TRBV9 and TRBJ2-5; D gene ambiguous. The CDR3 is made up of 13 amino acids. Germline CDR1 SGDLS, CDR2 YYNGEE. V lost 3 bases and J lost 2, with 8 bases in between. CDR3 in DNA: TGTGCCAGCAGCGCCTACGGTCAAGAGACCCAGTACTTC. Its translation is CASSAYGQETQYF.

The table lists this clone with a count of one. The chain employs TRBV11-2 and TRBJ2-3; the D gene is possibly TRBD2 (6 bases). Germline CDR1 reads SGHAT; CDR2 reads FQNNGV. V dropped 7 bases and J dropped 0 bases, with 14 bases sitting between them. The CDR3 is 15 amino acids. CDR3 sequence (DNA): TGTGCCAGCACCGGGACTTCGACTAGCACAGATACGCAGTATTTT. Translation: CASTGTSTSTDTQYF. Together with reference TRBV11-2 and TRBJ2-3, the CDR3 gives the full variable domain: EAGVAQSPRYKIIEKRQSVAFWCNPISGHATLYWYQQILGQGPKLLIQFQNNGVVDDSQLPKDRFSAERLKGVDSTLKIQPAKLEDSAVYLCASTGTSTSTDTQYFGPGTRLTVL.

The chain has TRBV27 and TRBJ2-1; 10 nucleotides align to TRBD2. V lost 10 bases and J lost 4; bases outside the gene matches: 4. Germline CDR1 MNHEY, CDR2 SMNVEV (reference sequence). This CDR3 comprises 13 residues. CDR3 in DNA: TGTGCCACCCGACTAGCGGGTTACAATGAGCAGTTCTTC. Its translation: CATRLAGYNEQFF.

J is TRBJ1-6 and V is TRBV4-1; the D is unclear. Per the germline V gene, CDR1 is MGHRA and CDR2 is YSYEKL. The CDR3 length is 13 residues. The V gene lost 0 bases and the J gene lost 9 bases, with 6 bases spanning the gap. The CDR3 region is CASSQDEGSPLHF. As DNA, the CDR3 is TGCGCCAGCAGCCAAGATGAGGGTTCACCCCTCCACTTT.

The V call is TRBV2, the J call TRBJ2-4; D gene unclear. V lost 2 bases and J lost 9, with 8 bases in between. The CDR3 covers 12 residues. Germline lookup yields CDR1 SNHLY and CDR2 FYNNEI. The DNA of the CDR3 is TGTGCCAGCAGTGAACGTCCGGGCATTCAGTACTTC. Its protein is CASSERPGIQYF.

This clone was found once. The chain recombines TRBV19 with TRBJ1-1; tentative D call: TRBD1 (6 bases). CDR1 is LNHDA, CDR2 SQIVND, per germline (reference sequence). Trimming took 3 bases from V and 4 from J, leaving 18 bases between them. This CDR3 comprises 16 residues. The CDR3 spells CASSIRSGAVSTEAFF. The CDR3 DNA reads TGTGCCAGTAGTATTCGGTCAGGGGCAGTAAGCACTGAAGCTTTCTTT.

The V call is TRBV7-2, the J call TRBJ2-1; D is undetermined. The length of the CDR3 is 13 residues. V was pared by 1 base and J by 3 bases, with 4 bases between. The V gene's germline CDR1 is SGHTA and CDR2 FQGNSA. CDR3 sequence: CASSLVVYNEQFF. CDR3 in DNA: TGTGCCAGCAGCTTAGTGGTCTACAATGAGCAGTTCTTC.

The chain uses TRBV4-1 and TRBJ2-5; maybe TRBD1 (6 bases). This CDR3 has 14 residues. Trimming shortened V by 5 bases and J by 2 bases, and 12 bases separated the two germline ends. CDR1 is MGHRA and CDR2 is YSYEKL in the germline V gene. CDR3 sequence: CASSLGHFQETQYF. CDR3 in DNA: TGCGCCAGCAGCTTGGGACATTTTCAAGAGACCCAGTACTTC.

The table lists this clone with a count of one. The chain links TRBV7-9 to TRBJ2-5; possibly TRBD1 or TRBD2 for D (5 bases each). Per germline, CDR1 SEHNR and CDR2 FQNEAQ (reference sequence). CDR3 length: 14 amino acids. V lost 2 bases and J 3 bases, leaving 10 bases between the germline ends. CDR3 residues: CASSLMRGEETQYF. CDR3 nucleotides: TGTGCCAGCAGCTTAATGAGGGGTGAAGAGACCCAGTACTTC.

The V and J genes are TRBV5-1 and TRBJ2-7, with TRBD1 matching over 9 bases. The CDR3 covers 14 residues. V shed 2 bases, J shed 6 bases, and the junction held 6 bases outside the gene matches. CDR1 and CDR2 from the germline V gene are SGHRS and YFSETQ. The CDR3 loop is CASSLGDREGEQYF. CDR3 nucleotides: TGCGCCAGCAGCTTAGGGGACAGGGAGGGCGAGCAGTACTTC.

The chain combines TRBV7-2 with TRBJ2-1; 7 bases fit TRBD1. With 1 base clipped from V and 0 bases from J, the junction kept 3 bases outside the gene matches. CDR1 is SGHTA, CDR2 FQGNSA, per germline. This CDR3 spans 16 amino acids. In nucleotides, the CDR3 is TGTGCCAGCAGCTTAGGGGGACAGCCCTCCTACAATGAGCAGTTCTTC. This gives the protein CASSLGGQPSYNEQFF.